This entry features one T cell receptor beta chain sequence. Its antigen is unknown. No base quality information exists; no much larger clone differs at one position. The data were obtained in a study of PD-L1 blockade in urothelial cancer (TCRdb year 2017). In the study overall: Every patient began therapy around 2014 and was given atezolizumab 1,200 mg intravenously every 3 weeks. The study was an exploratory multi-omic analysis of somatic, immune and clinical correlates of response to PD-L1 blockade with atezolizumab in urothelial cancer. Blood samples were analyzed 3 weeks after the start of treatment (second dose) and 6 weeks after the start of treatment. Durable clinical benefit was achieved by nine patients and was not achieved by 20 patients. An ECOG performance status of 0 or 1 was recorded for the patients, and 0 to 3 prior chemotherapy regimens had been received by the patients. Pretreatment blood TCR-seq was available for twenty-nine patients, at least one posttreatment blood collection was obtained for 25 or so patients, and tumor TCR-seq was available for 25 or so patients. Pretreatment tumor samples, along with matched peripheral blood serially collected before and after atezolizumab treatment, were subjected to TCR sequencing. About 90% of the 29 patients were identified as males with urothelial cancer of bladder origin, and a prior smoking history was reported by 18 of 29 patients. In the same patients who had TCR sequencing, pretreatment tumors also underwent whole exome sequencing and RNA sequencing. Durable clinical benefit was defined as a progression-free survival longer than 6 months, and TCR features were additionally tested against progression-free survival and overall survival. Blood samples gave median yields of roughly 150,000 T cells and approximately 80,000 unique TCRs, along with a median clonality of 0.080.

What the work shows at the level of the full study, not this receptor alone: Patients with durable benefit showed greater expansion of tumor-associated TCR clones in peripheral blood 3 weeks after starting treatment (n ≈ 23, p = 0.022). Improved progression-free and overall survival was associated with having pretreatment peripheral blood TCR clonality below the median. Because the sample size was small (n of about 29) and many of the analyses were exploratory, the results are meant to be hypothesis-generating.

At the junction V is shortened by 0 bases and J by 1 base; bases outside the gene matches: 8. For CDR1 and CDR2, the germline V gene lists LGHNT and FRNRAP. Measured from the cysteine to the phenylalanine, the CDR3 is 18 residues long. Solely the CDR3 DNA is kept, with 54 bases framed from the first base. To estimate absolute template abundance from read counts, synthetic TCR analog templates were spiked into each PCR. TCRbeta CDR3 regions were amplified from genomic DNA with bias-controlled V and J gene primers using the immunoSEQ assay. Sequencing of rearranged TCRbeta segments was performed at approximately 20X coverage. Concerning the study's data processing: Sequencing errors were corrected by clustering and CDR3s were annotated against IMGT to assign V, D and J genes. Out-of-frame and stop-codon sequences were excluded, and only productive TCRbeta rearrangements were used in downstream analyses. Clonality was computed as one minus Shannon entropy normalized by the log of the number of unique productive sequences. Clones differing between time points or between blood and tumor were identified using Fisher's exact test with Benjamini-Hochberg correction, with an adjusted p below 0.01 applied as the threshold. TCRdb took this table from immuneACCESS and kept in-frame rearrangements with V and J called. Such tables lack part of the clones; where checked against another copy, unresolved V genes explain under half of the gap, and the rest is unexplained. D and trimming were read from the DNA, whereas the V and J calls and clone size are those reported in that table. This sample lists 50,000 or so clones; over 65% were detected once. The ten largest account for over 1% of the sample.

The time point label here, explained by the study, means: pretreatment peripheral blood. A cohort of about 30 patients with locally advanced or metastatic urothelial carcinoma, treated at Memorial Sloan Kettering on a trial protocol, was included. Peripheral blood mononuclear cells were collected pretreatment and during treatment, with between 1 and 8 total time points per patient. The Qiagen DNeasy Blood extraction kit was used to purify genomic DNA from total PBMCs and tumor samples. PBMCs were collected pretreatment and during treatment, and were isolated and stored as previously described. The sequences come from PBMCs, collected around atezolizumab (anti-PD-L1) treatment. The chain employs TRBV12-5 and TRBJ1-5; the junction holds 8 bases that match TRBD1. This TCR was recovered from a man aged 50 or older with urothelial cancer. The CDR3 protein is CASGLVGRGQLSNQPQHF. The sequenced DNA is TGTGCTAGTGGTTTGGTAGGCAGGGGGCAATTGAGCAATCAGCCCCAGCATTTT.